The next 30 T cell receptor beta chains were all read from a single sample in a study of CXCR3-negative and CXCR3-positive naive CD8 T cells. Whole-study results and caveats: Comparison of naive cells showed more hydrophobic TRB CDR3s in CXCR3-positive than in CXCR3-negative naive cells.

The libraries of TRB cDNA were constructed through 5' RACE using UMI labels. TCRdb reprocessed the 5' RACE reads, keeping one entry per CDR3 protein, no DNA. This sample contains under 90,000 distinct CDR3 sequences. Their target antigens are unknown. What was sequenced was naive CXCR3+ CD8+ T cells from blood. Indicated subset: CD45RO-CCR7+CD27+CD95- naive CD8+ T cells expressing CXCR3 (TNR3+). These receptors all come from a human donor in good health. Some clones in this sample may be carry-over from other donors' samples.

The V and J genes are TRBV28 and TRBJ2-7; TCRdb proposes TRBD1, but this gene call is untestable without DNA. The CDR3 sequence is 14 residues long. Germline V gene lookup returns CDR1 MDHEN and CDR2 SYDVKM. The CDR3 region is CASSLIDRVYEQYF.

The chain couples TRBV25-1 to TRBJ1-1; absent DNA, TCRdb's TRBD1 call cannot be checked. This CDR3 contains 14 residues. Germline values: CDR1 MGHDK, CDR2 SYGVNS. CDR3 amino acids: CASSELTGGTEAFF.

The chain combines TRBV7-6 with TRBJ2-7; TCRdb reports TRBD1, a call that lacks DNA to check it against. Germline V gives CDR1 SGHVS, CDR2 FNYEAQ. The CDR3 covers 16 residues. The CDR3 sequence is CASSDIETGALGEQYF.

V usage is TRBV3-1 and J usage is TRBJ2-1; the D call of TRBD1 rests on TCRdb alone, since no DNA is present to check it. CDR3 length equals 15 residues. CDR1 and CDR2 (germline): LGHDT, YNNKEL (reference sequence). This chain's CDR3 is CASSLVDRGNNEQFF.

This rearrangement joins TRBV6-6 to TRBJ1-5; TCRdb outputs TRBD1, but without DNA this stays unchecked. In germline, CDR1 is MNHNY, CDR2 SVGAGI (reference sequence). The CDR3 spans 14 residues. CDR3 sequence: CASSPGTGIFPQHF.

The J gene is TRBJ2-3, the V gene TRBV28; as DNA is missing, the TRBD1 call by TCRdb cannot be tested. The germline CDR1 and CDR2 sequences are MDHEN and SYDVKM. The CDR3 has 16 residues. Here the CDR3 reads CASSLRGGPSTDTQYF.

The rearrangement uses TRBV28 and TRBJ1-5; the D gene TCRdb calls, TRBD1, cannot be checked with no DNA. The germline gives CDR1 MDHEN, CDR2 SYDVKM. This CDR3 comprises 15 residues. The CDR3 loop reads CASTTGAHSNQPQHF.

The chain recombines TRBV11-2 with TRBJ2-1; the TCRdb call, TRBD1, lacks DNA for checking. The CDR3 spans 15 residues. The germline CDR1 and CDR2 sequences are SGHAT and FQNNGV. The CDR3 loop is CASSQAGGRYNEQFF.

Here the CDR3 reads CASSTLLAGASYNEQFF. This chain connects TRBV6-2 or TRBV6-3 to TRBJ2-1; TCRdb gives TRBD2 as the D gene, but with no DNA this cannot be confirmed. CDR1 and CDR2 (germline): MNHEY, SVGEGT. The CDR3 spans 17 residues.

CDR3 sequence reads: CASSPTGTGAYGYTF. This chain links TRBV7-3 with TRBJ1-2; TCRdb indicates TRBD1, and absent DNA this call remains unverified. The CDR3 loop spans 15 amino acids. The germline gives CDR1 SGHTA, CDR2 FQGTGA.

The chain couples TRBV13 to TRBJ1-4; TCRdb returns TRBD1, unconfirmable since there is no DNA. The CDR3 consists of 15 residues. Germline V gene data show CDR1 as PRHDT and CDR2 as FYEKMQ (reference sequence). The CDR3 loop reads CASSPRQGLGEKLFF.

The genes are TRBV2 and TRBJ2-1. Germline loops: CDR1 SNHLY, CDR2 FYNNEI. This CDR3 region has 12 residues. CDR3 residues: CASSEFDNEQFF.

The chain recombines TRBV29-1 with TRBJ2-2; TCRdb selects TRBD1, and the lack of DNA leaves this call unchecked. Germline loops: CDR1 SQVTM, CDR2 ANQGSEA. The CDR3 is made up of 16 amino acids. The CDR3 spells CSVEPLDRGSTGELFF.

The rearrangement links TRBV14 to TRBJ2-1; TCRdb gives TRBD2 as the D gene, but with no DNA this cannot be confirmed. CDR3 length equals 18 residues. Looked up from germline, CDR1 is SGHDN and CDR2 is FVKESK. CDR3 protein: CASSHLLASGISFNEQFF.

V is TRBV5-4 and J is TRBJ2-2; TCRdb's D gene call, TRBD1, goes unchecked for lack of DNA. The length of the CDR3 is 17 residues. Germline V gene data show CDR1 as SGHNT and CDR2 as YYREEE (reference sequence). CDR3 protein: CASSSYLTGANTGELFF.

The CDR3 loop is CASSPFPSAANTGELFF. The chain combines TRBV18 with TRBJ2-2; the D call of TRBD2 rests on TCRdb alone, since no DNA is present to check it. CDR3 length: 17 amino acids. The germline CDR1 and CDR2 sequences are KGHSH and LQKENI.

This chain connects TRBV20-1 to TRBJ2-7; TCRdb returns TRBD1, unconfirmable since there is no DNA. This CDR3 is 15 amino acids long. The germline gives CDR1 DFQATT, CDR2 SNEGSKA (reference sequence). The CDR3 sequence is CSARDSRGAQDEQYF.

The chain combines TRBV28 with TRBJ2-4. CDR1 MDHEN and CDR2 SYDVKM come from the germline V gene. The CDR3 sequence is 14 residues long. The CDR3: CASSSTIAKNIQYF.

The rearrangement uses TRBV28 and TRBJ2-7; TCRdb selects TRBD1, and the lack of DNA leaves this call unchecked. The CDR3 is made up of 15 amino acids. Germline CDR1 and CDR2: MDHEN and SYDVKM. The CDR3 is CASSSAGGGRYEQYF.

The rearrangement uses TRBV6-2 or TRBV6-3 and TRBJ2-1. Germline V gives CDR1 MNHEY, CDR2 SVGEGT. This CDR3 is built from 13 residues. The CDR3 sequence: CASSYSSPNEQFF.

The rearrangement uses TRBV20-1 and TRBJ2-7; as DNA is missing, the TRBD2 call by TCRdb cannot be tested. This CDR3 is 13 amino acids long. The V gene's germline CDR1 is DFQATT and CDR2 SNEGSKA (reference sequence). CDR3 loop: CSARAGGLPEQYF.

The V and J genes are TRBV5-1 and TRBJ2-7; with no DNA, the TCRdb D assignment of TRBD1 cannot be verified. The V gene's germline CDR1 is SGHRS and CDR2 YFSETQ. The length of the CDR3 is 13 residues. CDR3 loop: CASKQGPTYEQYF.

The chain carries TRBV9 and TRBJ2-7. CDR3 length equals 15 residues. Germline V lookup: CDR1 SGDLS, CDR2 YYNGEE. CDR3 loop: CASSVEGFGSYEQYF. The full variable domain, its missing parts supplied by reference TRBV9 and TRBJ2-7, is DSGVTQTPKHLITATGQRVTLRCSPRSGDLSVYWYQQSLDQGLQFLIQYYNGEERAKGNILERFSAQQFPDLHSELNLSSLELGDSALYFCASSVEGFGSYEQYFGPGTRLTVT.

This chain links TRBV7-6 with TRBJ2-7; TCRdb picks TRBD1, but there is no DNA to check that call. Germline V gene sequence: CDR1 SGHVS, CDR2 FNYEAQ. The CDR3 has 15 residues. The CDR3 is CASSLEGTGNYEQYF.

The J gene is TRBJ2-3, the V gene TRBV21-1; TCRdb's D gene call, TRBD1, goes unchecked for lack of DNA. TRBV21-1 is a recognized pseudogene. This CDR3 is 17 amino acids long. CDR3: CASVPRDRVAIRNTQYF.

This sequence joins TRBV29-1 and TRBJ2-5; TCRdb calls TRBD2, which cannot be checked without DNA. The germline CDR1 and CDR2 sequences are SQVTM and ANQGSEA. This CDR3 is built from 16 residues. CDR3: CSVEDLSGGTRETQYF.

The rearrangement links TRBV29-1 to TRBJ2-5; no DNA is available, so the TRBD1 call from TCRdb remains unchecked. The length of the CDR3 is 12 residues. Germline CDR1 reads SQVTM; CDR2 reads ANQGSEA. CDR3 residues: CSVERQQETQYF.

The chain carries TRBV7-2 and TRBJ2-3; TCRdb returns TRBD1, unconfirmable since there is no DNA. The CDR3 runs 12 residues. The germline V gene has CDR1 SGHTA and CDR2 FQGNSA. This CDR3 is CASSYRADTQYF.

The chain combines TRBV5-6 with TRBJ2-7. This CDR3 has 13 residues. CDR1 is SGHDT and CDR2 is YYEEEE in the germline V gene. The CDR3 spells CASSLDQMYEQYF.

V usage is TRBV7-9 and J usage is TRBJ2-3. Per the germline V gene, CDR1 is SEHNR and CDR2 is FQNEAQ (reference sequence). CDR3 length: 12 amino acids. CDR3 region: CASSFSTDTQYF.